The following is a T cell receptor (beta chain) sequence with its context. The CDR3 covers 14 residues. Trimming cost V 7 bases and J 6 bases; bases outside gene matches: 12. Germline CDR1 reads SEHNR; CDR2 reads FQNEAQ (reference sequence). The table came from immunoSEQ multiplex PCR; TCRdb's copy has only in-frame clones and leaves some out. The sample has about 400,000 clones; under 90% are singletons. The record originates from a study of Ad26.COV2.S vaccination and SARS-CoV-2 variants. Treatment described: around 19 received Ad26.COV2.S at low or high dose, single or two shots; 5 received placebo; per-sample allocation not given. Day 63 after the first injection of vaccine or placebo was the sampling time.

The clonotype originates from a person between 18 and 59 years old who received the Ad26.COV2.S COVID-19 vaccine or a placebo. This rearrangement joins TRBV7-9 to TRBJ2-7, with TRBD1 matching over 7 bases. The sequencing used peripheral blood, collected in a trial of Ad26.COV2.S vaccine versus placebo. CDR3 protein: CASKFETGAGEQYF. CDR3 in DNA: TGTGCCAGCAAGTTCGAAACAGGGGCCGGCGAGCAGTACTTC.